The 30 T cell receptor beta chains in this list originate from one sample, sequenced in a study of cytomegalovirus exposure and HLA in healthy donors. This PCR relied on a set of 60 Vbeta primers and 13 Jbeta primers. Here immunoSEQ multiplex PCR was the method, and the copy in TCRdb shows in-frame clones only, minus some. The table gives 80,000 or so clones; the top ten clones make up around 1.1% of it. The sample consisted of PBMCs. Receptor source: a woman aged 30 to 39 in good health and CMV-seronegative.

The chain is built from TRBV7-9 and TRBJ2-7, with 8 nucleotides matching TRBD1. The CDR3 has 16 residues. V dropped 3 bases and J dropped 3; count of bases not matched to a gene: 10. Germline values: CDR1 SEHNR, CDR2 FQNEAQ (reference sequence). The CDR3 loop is CASSFLPGQANYEQYF. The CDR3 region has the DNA TGTGCCAGCAGCTTCCTTCCGGGACAGGCGAACTACGAGCAGTACTTC.

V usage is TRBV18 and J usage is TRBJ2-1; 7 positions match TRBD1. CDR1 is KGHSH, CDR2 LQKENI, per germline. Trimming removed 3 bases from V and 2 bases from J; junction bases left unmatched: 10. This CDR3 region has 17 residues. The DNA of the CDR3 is TGTGCCAGCTCACCCGGGGACAGCTCCGTCGCCTACAATGAGCAGTTCTTC. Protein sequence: CASSPGDSSVAYNEQFF.

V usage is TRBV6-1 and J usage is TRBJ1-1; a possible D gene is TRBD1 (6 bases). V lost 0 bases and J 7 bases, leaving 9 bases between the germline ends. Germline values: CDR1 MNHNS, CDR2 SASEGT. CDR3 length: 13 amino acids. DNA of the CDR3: TGTGCCAGCAGTGAAGCAGGGGGTCTTGAAGCTTTCTTT. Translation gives CASSEAGGLEAFF.

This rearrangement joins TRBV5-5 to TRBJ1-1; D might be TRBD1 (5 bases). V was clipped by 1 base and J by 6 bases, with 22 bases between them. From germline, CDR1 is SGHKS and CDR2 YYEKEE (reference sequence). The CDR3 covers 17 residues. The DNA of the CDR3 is TGTGCCAGCAGCTTGCCGGCAGGGAGGGTTGGAGTCTCTGAAGCTTTCTTT. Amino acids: CASSLPAGRVGVSEAFF.

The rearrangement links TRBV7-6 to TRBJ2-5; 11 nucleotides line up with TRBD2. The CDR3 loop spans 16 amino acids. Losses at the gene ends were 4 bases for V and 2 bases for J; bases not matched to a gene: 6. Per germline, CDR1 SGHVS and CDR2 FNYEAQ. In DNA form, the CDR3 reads TGTGCCAGCAGCTCCCCCGGGACTAGCGGTCAAGAGACCCAGTACTTC. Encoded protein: CASSSPGTSGQETQYF.

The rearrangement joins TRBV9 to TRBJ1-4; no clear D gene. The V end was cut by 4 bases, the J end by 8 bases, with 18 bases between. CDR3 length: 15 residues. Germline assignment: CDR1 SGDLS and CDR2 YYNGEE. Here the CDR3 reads CASSLTGSLGEKLFF. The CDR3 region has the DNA TGTGCCAGCAGCTTGACCGGCTCCCTCGGGGAAAAACTGTTTTTT.

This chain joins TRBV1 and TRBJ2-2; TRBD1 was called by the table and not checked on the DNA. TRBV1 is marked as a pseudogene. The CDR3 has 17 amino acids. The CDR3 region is CTSSQTDRATNTGELFF. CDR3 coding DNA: TGCACCAGCAGCCAGACGGACAGGGCCACGAACACCGGGGAGCTGTTTTTT.

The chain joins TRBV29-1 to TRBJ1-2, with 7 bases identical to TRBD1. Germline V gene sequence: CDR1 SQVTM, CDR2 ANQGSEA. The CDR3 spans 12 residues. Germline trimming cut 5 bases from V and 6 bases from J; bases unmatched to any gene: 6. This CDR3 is CSVTTGTDGYTF. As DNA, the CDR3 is TGCAGCGTTACGACAGGGACGGATGGCTACACCTTC.

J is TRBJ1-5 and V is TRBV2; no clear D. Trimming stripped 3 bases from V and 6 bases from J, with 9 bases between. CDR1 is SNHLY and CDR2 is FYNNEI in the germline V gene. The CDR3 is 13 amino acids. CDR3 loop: CASSDSAAQPQHF. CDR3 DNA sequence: TGTGCCAGCAGTGACTCTGCGGCTCAGCCCCAGCATTTT.

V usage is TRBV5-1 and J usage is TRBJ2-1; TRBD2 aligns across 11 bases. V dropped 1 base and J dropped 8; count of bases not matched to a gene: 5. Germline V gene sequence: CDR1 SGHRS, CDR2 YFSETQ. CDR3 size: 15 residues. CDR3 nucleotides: TGCGCCAGCAGCTTGATAGCGGGGGGGCTTCATGAGCAGTTCTTC. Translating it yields CASSLIAGGLHEQFF.

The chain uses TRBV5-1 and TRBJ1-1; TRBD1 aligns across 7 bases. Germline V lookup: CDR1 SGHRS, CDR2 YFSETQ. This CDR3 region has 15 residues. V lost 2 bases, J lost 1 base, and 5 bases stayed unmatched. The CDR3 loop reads CASSFRQGANTEAFF. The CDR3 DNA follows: TGCGCCAGCAGCTTCCGACAGGGTGCGAACACTGAAGCTTTCTTT.

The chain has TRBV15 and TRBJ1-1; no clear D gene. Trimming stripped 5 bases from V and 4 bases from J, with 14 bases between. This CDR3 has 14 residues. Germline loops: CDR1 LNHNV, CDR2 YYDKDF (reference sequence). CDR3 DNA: TGTGCCACCAGCGGTCTCGCGGGCAGCACTGAAGCTTTCTTT. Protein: CATSGLAGSTEAFF.

CDR3 sequence (DNA): TGTGCCAGCAGCTTCCCTAGCGGGAGGGAGGGAGAGCAGTACTTC. This sequence encodes CASSFPSGREGEQYF. The genes are TRBV7-9 and TRBJ2-7; TRBD2 matches at 12 bases. Trimming cost V 3 bases and J 7 bases; bases outside gene matches: 7. The V gene's germline CDR1 is SEHNR and CDR2 FQNEAQ (reference sequence). The CDR3 extends over 15 amino acids.

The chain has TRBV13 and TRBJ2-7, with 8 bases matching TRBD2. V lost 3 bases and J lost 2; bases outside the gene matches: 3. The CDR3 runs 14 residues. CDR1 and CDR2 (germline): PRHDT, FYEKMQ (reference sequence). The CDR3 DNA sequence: TGTGCCAGCAGCTTGGGAGCGGGGGCCTACGAGCAGTACTTC. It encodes CASSLGAGAYEQYF.

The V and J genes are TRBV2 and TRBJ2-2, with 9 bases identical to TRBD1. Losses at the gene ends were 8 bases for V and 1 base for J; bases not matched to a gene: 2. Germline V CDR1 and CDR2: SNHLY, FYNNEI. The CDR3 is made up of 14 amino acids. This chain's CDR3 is CASRDRENTGELFF. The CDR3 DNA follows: TGTGCCAGCCGGGACAGGGAGAACACCGGGGAGCTGTTTTTT.

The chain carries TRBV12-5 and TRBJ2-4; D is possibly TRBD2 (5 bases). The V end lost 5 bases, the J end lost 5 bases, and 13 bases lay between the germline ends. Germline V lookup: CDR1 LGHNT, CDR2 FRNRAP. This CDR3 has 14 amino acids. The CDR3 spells CASGLASFENIQYF. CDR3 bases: TGTGCTAGTGGTCTAGCAAGCTTCGAAAACATTCAGTACTTC.

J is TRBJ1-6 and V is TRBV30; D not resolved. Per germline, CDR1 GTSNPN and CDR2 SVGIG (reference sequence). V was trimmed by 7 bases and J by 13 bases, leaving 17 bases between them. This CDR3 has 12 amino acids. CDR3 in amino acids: CASGEGRTPLHF. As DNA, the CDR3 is TGTGCCTCCGGCGAGGGTAGGACGCCCCTCCACTTT.

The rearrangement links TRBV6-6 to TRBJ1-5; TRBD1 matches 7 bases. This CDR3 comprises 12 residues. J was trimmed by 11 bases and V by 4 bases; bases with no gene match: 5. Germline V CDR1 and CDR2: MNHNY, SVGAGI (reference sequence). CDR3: CASSSGGGAQHF. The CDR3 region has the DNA TGTGCCAGCAGTTCGGGAGGGGGCGCCCAGCATTTT.

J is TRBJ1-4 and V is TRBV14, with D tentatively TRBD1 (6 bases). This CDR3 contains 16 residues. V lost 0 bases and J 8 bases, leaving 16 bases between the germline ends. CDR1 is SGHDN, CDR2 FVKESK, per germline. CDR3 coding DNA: TGTGCCAGCAGCCAAGATCACGGACAGCTCCGAGAAAAACTGTTTTTT. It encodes CASSQDHGQLREKLFF.

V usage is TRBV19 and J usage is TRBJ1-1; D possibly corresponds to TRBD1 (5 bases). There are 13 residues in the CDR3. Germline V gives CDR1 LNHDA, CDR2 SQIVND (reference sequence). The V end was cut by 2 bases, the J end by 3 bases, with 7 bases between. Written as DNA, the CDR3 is TGTGCCAGTAGTATATCGGGGGACACTGAAGCTTTCTTT. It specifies CASSISGDTEAFF.

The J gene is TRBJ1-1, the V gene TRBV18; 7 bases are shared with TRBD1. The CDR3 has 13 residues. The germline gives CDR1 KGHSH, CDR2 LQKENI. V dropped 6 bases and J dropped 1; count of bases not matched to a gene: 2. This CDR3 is CASSDRANTEAFF. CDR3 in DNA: TGTGCCAGCTCCGACAGGGCGAACACTGAAGCTTTCTTT.

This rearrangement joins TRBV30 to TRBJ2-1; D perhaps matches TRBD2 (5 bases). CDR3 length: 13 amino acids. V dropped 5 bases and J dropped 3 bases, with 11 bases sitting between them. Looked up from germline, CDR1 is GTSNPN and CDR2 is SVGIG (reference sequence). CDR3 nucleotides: TGTGCCTGGTCCTCGGGGTTCTACAATGAGCAGTTCTTC. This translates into CAWSSGFYNEQFF.

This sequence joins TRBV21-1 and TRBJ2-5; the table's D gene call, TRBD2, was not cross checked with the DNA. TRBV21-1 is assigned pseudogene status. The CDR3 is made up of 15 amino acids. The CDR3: CASPPRLAVQETQYF. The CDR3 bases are TGTGCCAGCCCCCCTAGACTAGCCGTTCAAGAGACCCAGTACTTC.

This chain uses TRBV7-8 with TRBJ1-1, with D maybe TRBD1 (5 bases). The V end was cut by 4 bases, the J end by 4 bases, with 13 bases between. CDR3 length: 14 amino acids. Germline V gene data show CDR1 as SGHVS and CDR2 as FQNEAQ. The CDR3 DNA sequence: TGTGCCAGCAGCTCCAGGGATTCGGGCACTGAAGCTTTCTTT. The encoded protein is CASSSRDSGTEAFF.

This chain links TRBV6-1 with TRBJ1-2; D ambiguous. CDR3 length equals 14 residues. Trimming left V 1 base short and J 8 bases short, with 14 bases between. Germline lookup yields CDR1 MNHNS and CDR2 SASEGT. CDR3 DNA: TGTGCCAGCAGTGAAGGACCACGATCGGAGGGCTACACCTTC. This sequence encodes CASSEGPRSEGYTF.

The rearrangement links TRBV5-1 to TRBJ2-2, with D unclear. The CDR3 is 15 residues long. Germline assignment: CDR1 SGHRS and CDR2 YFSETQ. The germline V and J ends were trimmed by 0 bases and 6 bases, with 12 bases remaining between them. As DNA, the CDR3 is TGCGCCAGCAGCTTGGATCCGGGTACCGCCGGGGAGCTGTTTTTT. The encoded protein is CASSLDPGTAGELFF.

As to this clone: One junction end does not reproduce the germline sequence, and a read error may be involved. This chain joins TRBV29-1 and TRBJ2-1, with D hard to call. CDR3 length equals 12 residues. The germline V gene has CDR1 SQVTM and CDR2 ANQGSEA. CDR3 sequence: CSVDLSDNEQFF. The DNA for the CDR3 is TGCAGCGTTGATCTCTCCGACAATGAGCAGTTCTTC.

This chain's CDR3 is CATGEGYGYTF. CDR3 nucleotide sequence: TGCGCGACAGGGGAGGGCTATGGCTACACCTTC. The V call is TRBV29-1, the J call TRBJ1-2; 8 bases agree with TRBD1. The CDR3 is 11 residues long. CDR1 and CDR2 from the germline V gene are SQVTM and ANQGSEA.

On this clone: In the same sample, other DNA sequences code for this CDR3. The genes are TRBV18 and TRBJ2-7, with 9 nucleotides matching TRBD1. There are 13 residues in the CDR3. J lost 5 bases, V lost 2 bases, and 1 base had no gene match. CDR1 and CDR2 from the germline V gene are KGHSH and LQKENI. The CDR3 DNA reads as TGTGCCAGCTCACCAAGGACAGGGGACGAGCAGTACTTC. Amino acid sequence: CASSPRTGDEQYF.

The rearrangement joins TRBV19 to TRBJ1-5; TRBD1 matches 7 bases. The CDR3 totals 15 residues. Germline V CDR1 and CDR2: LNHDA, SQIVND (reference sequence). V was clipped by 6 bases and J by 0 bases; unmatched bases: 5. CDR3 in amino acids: CASRRDRYSNQPQHF. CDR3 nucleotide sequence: TGTGCCAGTAGGAGGGACAGATATAGCAATCAGCCCCAGCATTTT.